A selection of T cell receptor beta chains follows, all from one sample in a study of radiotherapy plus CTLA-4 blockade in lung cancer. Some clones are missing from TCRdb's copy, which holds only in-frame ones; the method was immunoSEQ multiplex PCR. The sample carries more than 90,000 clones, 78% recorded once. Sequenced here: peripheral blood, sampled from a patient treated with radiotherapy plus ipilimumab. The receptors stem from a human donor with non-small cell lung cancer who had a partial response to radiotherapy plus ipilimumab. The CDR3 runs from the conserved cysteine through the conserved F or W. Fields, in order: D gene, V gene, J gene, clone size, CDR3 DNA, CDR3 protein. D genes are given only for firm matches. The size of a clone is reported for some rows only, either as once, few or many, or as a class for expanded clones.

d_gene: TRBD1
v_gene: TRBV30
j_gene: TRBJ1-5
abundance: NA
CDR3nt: TGTGCCTGGGCCCCGACAGGGAGGAATCAGCCCCAGCATTTT
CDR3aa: CAWAPTGRNQPQHF

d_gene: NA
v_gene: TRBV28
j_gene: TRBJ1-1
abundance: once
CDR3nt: TGTGCCAGCAGTACCTCGAGGTTCTTTGAAGCTTTCTTT
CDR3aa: CASSTSRFFEAFF

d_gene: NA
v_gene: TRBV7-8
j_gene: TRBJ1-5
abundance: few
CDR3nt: TGTGCCAGCAGCCCTCATGCAGTGACGGAGAATCAGCCCCAGCATTTT
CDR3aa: CASSPHAVTENQPQHF

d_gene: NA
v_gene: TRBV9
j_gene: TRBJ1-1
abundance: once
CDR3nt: TGTGCCAGCAGCGTAGCCGTGAACACTGAAGCTTTCTTT
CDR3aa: CASSVAVNTEAFF

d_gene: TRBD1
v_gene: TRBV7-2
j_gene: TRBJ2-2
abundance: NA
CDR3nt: TGTGCCAGCAGCTCACGACAGGGGGAAACCGGGGAGCTGTTTTTT
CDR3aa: CASSSRQGETGELFF

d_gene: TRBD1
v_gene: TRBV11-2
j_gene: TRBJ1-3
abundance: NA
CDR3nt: TGTGCCAGCAGCCTACTTGGGACAGGGGCCGGAAACACCATATATTTT
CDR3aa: CASSLLGTGAGNTIYF

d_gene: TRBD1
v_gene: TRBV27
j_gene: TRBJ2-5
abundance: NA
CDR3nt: TGTGCCAGCAGTCGCCGGGACAGGGACTTAGGAGAGACCCAGTACTTC
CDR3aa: CASSRRDRDLGETQYF

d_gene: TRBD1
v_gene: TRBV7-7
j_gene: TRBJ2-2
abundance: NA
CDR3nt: TGTGCTAGCAGCGTGGGACAGATGAACACCGGGGAGCTGTTTTTT
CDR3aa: CASSVGQMNTGELFF

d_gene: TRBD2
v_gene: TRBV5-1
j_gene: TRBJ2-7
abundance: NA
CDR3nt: TGCGCCAGCAGCCGGACTAGCGGGAGTGGGGGTACCTACGAGCAGTACTTC
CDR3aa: CASSRTSGSGGTYEQYF

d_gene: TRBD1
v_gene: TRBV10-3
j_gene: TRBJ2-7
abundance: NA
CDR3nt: TGTGCCATCAGTGAGTCTGGGACAGGGGCTTACGAGCAGTACTTC
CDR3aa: CAISESGTGAYEQYF

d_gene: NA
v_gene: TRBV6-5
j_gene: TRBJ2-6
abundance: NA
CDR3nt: TGTGCCATCGCCTTGGGGAGCTCTGGGGCCAACGTCCTGACTTTC
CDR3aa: CAIALGSSGANVLTF

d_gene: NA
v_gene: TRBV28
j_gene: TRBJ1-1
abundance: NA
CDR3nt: TGTGCCAGCAGGACCCACGGGTACACTGAAGCTTTCTTT
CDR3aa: CASRTHGYTEAFF

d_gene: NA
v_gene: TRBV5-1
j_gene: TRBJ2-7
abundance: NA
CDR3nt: TGCGCCAGCAGCCCAGGGGATTTAGTCTACGAGCAGTACTTC
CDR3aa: CASSPGDLVYEQYF

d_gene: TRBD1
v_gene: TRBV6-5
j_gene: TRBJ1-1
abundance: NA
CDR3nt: TGTGCCAGCAGTCCTAGGACAGGGGGTACTGAAGCTTTCTTT
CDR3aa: CASSPRTGGTEAFF

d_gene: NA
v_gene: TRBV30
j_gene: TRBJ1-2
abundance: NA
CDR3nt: TGTGCCTGGCAACAGGACCTCTATGGCTACACCTTC
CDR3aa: CAWQQDLYGYTF

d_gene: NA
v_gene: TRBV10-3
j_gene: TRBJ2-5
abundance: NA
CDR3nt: TGTGCCATCAGTGCACAAGAGACCCAGTACTTC
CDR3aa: CAISAQETQYF

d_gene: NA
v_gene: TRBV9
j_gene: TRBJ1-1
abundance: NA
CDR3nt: TGTGCCAGCAGCGATCGTGGGGCGTTGAACACTGAAGCTTTCTTT
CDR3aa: CASSDRGALNTEAFF

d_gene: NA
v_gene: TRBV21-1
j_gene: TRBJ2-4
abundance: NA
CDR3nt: TGTGCCAGCAGCAGGGGACCGACAGGTAAACTAGCCAAAAACATTCAGTACTTC
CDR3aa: CASSRGPTGKLAKNIQYF

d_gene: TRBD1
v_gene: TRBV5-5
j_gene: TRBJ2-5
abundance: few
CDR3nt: TGTGCCAGCAGCTCCGTCGTGGGACAGGGGCAAGAGACCCAGTACTTC
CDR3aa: CASSSVVGQGQETQYF

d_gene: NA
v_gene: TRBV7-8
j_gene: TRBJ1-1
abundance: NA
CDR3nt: TGTGCCAGCAGCTACATTCGGGACTCGGGGGGGGGCATGAACACTGAAGCTTTCTTT
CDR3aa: CASSYIRDSGGGMNTEAFF

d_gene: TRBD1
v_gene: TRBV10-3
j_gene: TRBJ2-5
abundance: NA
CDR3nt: TGTGCCATCAGACATGACAGGGAACAAGAGACCCAGTACTTC
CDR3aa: CAIRHDREQETQYF

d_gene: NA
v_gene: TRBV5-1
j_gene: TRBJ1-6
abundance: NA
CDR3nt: TGCGCCAGCAGCTTGGACGGGGGAGATAGTTCACCCCTCCACTTT
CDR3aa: CASSLDGGDSSPLHF

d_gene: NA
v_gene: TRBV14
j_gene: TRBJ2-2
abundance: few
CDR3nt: TGTGCCAGCAGCCATTGGTTTAGCGAGGTGAACGGGGAGCTGTTTTTT
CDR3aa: CASSHWFSEVNGELFF

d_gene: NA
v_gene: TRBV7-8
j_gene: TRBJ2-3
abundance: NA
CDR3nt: TGTGCCAGCAGCCTATGGGGTCCAGGGAGGACAGATACGCAGTATTTT
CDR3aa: CASSLWGPGRTDTQYF

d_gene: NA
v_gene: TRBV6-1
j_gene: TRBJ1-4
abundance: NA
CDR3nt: TGTGCCAGCAGTGAGGGGTCCTGGGGAGCAACTAATGAAAAACTGTTTTTT
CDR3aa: CASSEGSWGATNEKLFF

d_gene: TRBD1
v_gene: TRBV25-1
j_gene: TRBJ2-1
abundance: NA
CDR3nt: TGTGCCAGCAGTGACTGGACAGGATACAATGAGCAGTTCTTC
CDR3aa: CASSDWTGYNEQFF

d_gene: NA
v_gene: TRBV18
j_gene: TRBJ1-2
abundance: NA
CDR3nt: TGTGCCAGCTCACCACCGTATCAGGGATATGGCTACACCTTC
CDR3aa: CASSPPYQGYGYTF

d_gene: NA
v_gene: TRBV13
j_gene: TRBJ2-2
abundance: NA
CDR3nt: TGTGCCAGCAGCTTACGGGGTGGCGGGGAGCTGTTTTTT
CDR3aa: CASSLRGGGELFF

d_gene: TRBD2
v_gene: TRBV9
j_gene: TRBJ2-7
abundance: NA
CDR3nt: TGTGCCAGCAGCGGGGGCCCGGGAGGGTATTACGAGCAGTACTTC
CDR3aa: CASSGGPGGYYEQYF

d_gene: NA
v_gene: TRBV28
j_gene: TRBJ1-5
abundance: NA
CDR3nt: TGTGCCAGCAGCCGCCCGCGGGGGGCGAGCAATCAGCCCCAGCATTTT
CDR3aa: CASSRPRGASNQPQHF

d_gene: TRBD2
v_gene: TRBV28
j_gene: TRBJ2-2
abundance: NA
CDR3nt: TGTGCCAGCACCCTCCTCGGGGGGGCCGGGGAGCTGTTTTTT
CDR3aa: CASTLLGGAGELFF

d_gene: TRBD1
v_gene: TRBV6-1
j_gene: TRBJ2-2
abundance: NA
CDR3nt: TGTGCCAGCAGGAAGACAGGGGCGAACACCGGGGAGCTGTTTTTT
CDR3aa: CASRKTGANTGELFF

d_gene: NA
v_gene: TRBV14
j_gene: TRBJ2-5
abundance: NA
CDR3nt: TGTGCCAGCAGCCCGGGGTCGTGGGAGACCCAGTACTTC
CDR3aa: CASSPGSWETQYF

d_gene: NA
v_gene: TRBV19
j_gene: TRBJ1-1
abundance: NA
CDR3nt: TGTGCCAGTAGTACCGGGGGGAACACTGAAGCTTTCTTT
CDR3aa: CASSTGGNTEAFF

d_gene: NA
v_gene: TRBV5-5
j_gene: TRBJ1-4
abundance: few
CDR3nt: TGTGCCAGCAGCCTAAATACAGGGACTAATGAAAAACTGTTTTTT
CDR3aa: CASSLNTGTNEKLFF

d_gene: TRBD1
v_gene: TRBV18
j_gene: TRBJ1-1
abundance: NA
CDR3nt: TGTGCCAGCTCAGCGCCTACCGGGACAGGGAAGGGGGGTGAAGCTTTCTTT
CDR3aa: CASSAPTGTGKGGEAFF

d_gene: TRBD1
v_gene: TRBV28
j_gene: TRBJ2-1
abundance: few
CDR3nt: TGTGCCAGCAGCAACCAACAGGGGGTGCCATCTTACAATGAGCAGTTCTTC
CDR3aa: CASSNQQGVPSYNEQFF

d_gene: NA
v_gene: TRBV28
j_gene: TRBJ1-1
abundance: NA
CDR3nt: TGTGCCAGCAGCCTGGGGGGGGCGGCAGGGACTGAAGCTTTCTTT
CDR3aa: CASSLGGAAGTEAFF

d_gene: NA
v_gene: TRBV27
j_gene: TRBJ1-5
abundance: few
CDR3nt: TGTGCCAGCAGTTTATCCAGGGTTAGGGGTCAGCCCCAGCATTTT
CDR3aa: CASSLSRVRGQPQHF

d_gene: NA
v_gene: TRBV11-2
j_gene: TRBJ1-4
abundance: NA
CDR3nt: TGTGCCAGCAGCCGCGGCGTTGAAAAACTGTTTTTT
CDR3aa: CASSRGVEKLFF

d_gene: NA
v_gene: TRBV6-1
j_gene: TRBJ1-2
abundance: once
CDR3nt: TGTGCCAGCAGTCCTCCGGGGGGAAACTATGGCTACACCTTC
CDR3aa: CASSPPGGNYGYTF

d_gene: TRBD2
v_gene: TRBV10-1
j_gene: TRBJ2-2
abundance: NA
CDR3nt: TGCGCCAGCAGTGGTCCTAGCGGGAGTGACCCCGGGGAGCTGTTTTTT
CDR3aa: CASSGPSGSDPGELFF

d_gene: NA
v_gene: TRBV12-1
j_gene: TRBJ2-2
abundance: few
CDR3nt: TGTGCCAGCAGCTCTACGCGTGCCGGGGAGCTGTTTTTT
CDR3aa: CASSSTRAGELFF

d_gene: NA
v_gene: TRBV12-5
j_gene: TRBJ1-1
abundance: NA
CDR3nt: TGTGCTAGTGGTTTGGCGTCTATGGGGGCGCAAGCTTTCTTT
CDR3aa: CASGLASMGAQAFF

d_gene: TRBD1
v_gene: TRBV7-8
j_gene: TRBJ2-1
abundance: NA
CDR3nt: TGTGCCAGCAGAGAGGGGGCCAGCACCTACAATGAGCAGTTCTTC
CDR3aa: CASREGASTYNEQFF

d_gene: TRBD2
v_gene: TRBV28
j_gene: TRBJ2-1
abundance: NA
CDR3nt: TGTGCCAGCAGTTCAATACTAGCGGGGTTCACCTACAATGAGCAGTTCTTC
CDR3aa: CASSSILAGFTYNEQFF

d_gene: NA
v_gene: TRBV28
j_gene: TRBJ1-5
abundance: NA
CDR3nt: TGTGCCAGTATACTCAACAGGGTTAGCAATCAGCCCCAGCATTTT
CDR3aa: CASILNRVSNQPQHF

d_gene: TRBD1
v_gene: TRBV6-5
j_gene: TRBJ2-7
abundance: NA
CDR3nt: TGTGCCAGCGAGGACAGGAGCTCCTACGAGCAGTACTTC
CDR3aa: CASEDRSSYEQYF

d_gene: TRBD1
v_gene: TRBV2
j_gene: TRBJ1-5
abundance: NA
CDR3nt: TGTGCCGCTGGGGACAGTTGGAGCAATCAGCCCCAGCATTTT
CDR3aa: CAAGDSWSNQPQHF

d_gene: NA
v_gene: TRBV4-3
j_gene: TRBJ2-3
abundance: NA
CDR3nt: TGCGCCAGCAGCCAAGATCCATATACGCAGTATTTT
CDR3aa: CASSQDPYTQYF

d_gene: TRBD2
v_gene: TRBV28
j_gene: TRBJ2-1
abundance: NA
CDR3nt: TGTGCCAGCAGTTTTGCTAGCGGGCCCATCAATGAGCAGTTCTTC
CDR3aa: CASSFASGPINEQFF

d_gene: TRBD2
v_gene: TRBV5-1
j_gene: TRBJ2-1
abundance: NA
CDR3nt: TGCGCCAGCAGCGAGACTAGCGGGAGGGCTTACAATGAGCAGTTCTTC
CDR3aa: CASSETSGRAYNEQFF

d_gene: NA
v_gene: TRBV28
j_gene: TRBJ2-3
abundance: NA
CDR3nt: TGTGCCAGCAGTACAGAAACAGATACGCAGTATTTT
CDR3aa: CASSTETDTQYF

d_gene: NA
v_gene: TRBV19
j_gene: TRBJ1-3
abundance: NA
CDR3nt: TGTGCCAGTAGTACTGGGAGTCTCGGAAACACCATATATTTT
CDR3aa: CASSTGSLGNTIYF

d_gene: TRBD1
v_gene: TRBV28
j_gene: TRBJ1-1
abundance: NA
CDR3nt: TGTGCCAGCAGCACAGGGGGCCTGAACACTGAAGCTTTCTTT
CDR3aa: CASSTGGLNTEAFF